This is a list of T cell receptor beta chains from one sample in a study of blood T cell repertoires in COVID-19. The repertoire was sequenced with immunoSEQ multiplex PCR; TCRdb's copy has only in-frame clones and lacks some. The sample consists of about 100,000 clones, 70% to 90% of them appearing once. Sample: peripheral blood. The origin of the receptors is a man in his fifties with active or convalescent COVID-19. Both conserved end residues are trimmed from each CDR3. Each record gives: clone size, V gene, J gene, CDR3 protein. Size is stated for part of the rows, as once, few or many counts, or as a class when the clone is expanded.

clone size: many; V gene: TRBV6-1; J gene: TRBJ2-3; CDR3 protein: ASSEAAKHTDTQY
clone size: -; V gene: TRBV4-1; J gene: TRBJ2-5; CDR3 protein: ASSQEYEETQY
clone size: -; V gene: TRBV5-4; J gene: TRBJ2-2; CDR3 protein: ASSQGLANTGELF
clone size: -; V gene: TRBV5-6; J gene: TRBJ1-2; CDR3 protein: ASSLRERPGQERYGYT
clone size: -; V gene: TRBV6-5; J gene: TRBJ1-5; CDR3 protein: ASNPGGNSNQPQH
clone size: few; V gene: TRBV20-1; J gene: TRBJ2-7; CDR3 protein: SAKSGHEQY
clone size: -; V gene: TRBV18; J gene: TRBJ2-6; CDR3 protein: ASSPGTGANVLT
clone size: -; V gene: TRBV5-5; J gene: TRBJ2-7; CDR3 protein: ASSSAGHQPYEQY
clone size: few; V gene: TRBV9; J gene: TRBJ2-5; CDR3 protein: ASSPQGGSGHPSETQY
clone size: -; V gene: TRBV11-3; J gene: TRBJ2-7; CDR3 protein: ASSLGQGNEQY
clone size: -; V gene: TRBV30; J gene: TRBJ1-6; CDR3 protein: ASQLNRVNSPLH
clone size: -; V gene: TRBV13; J gene: TRBJ2-7; CDR3 protein: ASSPPSLELAGGPGEQY
clone size: -; V gene: TRBV11-2; J gene: TRBJ2-1; CDR3 protein: ASSSLAGRDNEQF
clone size: -; V gene: TRBV6-2/TRBV6-3; J gene: TRBJ2-7; CDR3 protein: ASSYKGTTMSVPYEQY
clone size: -; V gene: TRBV6-4; J gene: TRBJ2-1; CDR3 protein: ASSPSGVSYNEQF
clone size: -; V gene: TRBV5-4; J gene: TRBJ2-1; CDR3 protein: ASSLTSVVYNEQF
clone size: -; V gene: TRBV2; J gene: TRBJ2-1; CDR3 protein: ASSVSGRSNEQF
clone size: -; V gene: TRBV9; J gene: TRBJ2-5; CDR3 protein: ASSPGRRPGGTQY
clone size: -; V gene: TRBV29-1; J gene: TRBJ1-2; CDR3 protein: SVEDQNTNYGYT
clone size: -; V gene: TRBV30; J gene: TRBJ1-2; CDR3 protein: AWSVASGYT
clone size: -; V gene: TRBV29-1; J gene: TRBJ1-5; CDR3 protein: SVVLAGASNQPQH
clone size: -; V gene: TRBV10-2; J gene: TRBJ2-7; CDR3 protein: ASNDGSPYEQY
clone size: -; V gene: TRBV29-1; J gene: TRBJ2-3; CDR3 protein: SVERLAGGVDTQY
clone size: -; V gene: TRBV5-1; J gene: TRBJ1-4; CDR3 protein: ASSSRPGQTNEKLF
clone size: -; V gene: TRBV24-1; J gene: TRBJ2-5; CDR3 protein: ATSDRSGAGSRGQETQY
clone size: -; V gene: TRBV19; J gene: TRBJ2-4; CDR3 protein: AVEGAQRSKNIQY